The next 18 T cell receptor beta chains were all read from a single sample in a study of shared clonotypes between healthy human individuals. The method was immunoSEQ multiplex PCR; TCRdb's version includes in-frame clones alone and lacks a portion of them. The sample has approximately 1,000,000 clones, 70% to 80% seen once. Material: memory CD4+ T cells from PBMCs. Subset indicated: CD45RA-negative fraction. The receptor set was obtained from a man in his late teens or twenties in good health. Some clones in this sample may be carry-over from other donors' samples.

The V call is TRBV4-1, the J call TRBJ1-4; tentative D call: TRBD1 (6 bases). The CDR3 sequence is 15 residues long. Trimming removed 5 bases from V and 7 bases from J, with 17 bases in between. Germline-derived CDR1 and CDR2 are MGHRA and YSYEKL. Here the CDR3 DNA reads TGCGCCAGCAGCTCCTTCAGAGGGGACACTGAAAAACTGTTTTTT. Its protein product is CASSSFRGDTEKLFF.

This chain uses TRBV11-2 with TRBJ2-7; tentatively, D is TRBD1 (5 bases). From germline, CDR1 is SGHAT and CDR2 FQNNGV. This CDR3 contains 15 residues. V gave up 5 bases and J gave up 2 bases, with 16 bases separating them. The CDR3: CASSQHKTAPYEQYF. The DNA of the CDR3 is TGTGCCAGCAGCCAACACAAGACAGCCCCCTACGAGCAGTACTTC.

The chain joins TRBV6-5 to TRBJ1-2; 8 positions match TRBD1. Germline CDR1 and CDR2: MNHEY and SVGAGI. V was clipped by 6 bases and J by 2 bases; unmatched bases: 5. CDR3 size: 14 residues. The CDR3 here is CASRQGTGNYGYTF. CDR3 bases: TGTGCCAGCAGACAAGGGACAGGCAACTATGGCTACACCTTC.

In this sample, this clone turned up once. The CDR3 loop is CASSFSPVRSEVQFF. The DNA of the CDR3 is TGTGCCAGCAGCTTTAGTCCTGTTCGGAGTGAAGTGCAGTTCTTC. The chain couples TRBV9 to TRBJ2-1; D gene uncertain. Trimming pared 4 bases from V and 12 bases from J, leaving 23 bases between. This CDR3 spans 15 amino acids. Germline V lookup: CDR1 SGDLS, CDR2 YYNGEE.

The CDR3: CASRPIPPPGGLDEQFF. DNA of the CDR3: TGTGCCAGCAGGCCCATACCCCCTCCGGGAGGGCTCGATGAGCAGTTCTTC. The chain employs TRBV2 and TRBJ2-1; 8 bases are shared with TRBD2. This CDR3 comprises 17 residues. V lost 6 bases, J lost 8 bases, and 18 bases stayed unmatched. Germline V CDR1 and CDR2: SNHLY, FYNNEI.

Note on this clone: A much larger clonotype is one base distant, so this may be a read error. The chain uses TRBV2 and TRBJ1-2; D not certain. The V and J ends lost 3 bases and 7 bases respectively, with 9 bases between them. CDR1 SNHLY and CDR2 FYNNEI come from the germline V gene. The CDR3 is made up of 12 amino acids. CDR3 sequence: CASSERSAGYTF. CDR3 DNA: TGTGCCAGCAGTGAGCGCTCGGCTGGCTACACCTTC.

This chain connects TRBV2 to TRBJ2-7, with unresolved D. This CDR3 has 15 amino acids. The V and J ends lost 7 bases and 0 bases respectively, with 16 bases between them. Germline CDR1 SNHLY, CDR2 FYNNEI. The CDR3 DNA follows: TGTGCCAGCACCTCCCCAGGCGAAAGCTCCTACGAGCAGTACTTC. It specifies CASTSPGESSYEQYF.

This sequence joins TRBV11-2 and TRBJ1-4; 9 bases align to TRBD1. CDR1 and CDR2 (germline): SGHAT, FQNNGV. Trimming at V came to 5 bases and at J to 4 bases, leaving 11 bases not matched to a gene. The CDR3 length is 17 residues. The CDR3 DNA sequence: TGTGCCAGCAGCCAGCAGGGACAGGGATCGGGTAATGAAAAACTGTTTTTT. Translating it yields CASSQQGQGSGNEKLFF. Full variable domain (remainder filled in from reference TRBV11-2 and TRBJ1-4): EAGVAQSPRYKIIEKRQSVAFWCNPISGHATLYWYQQILGQGPKLLIQFQNNGVVDDSQLPKDRFSAERLKGVDSTLKIQPAKLEDSAVYLCASSQQGQGSGNEKLFFGSGTQLSVL.

V gene TRBV4-2 combines with J gene TRBJ2-2; a possible D gene is TRBD1 (6 bases). The CDR3 length is 15 residues. Looked up from germline, CDR1 is LGHNA and CDR2 is YNFKEQ. The V end lost 1 base, the J end lost 1 base, and 7 bases lay between the germline ends. The CDR3: CASSQADRNTGELFF. CDR3 coding DNA: TGTGCCAGCAGCCAAGCGGACAGGAACACCGGGGAGCTGTTTTTT.

The genes are TRBV10-2 and TRBJ2-7; 7 nucleotides agree with TRBD2. The CDR3 is made up of 12 amino acids. Trimming cost V 8 bases and J 1 base; bases outside gene matches: 2. The germline V gene has CDR1 WSHSY and CDR2 SAAADI. The CDR3 here is CASGLVSYEQYF. CDR3 nucleotides: TGCGCCAGCGGACTAGTTTCCTACGAGCAGTACTTC.

The gene calls are TRBV5-4 and TRBJ1-2; TRBD1 matches 9 bases. Germline V gene lookup returns CDR1 SGHNT and CDR2 YYREEE (reference sequence). The ends lost 4 bases at V and 11 bases at J; junction bases unmatched: 9. The CDR3 runs to 13 residues. Written as DNA, the CDR3 is TGTGCCAGCAGCCGGGGACAGGGAAGGGGGTACACCTTC. Protein sequence: CASSRGQGRGYTF. Looking up the rest from reference TRBV5-4 and TRBJ1-2 gives the full variable domain: ETGVTQSPTHLIKTRGQQVTLRCSSQSGHNTVSWYQQALGQGPQFIFQYYREEENGRGNFPPRFSGLQFPNYSSELNVNALELDDSALYLCASSRGQGRGYTFGSGTRLTVV.

V is TRBV2 and J is TRBJ2-5, with 8 positions matching TRBD2. With V trimmed by 8 bases and J by 5 bases, 4 bases remained unmatched. Looked up from germline, CDR1 is SNHLY and CDR2 is FYNNEI. There are 12 residues in the CDR3. CDR3 residues: CASAGGMETQYF. CDR3 nucleotide sequence: TGTGCCAGCGCGGGAGGAATGGAGACCCAGTACTTC.

The rearrangement joins TRBV7-3 to TRBJ2-1; D assignment may be TRBD1 or TRBD2 (5 bases each). The length of the CDR3 is 16 residues. Germline CDR1 reads SGHTA; CDR2 reads FQGTGA. The V end lost 4 bases, the J end lost 0 bases, and 13 bases lay between the germline ends. The CDR3 loop is CASSYGGGSSYNEQFF. The CDR3 DNA reads TGTGCCAGCAGCTACGGTGGGGGTAGCTCCTACAATGAGCAGTTCTTC.

The rearrangement links TRBV6-5 to TRBJ2-2, with D unclear. Germline V gene data show CDR1 as MNHEY and CDR2 as SVGAGI. V was trimmed by 6 bases and J by 4 bases, leaving 15 bases between them. The CDR3 is 15 amino acids. CDR3 in DNA: TGTGCCAGCAGCCTACAGAGCGTGATCACCGGGGAGCTGTTTTTT. It specifies CASSLQSVITGELFF.

The J gene is TRBJ2-1, the V gene TRBV4-2; D might be TRBD1 or TRBD2, each matching 5 bases. The V and J ends lost 4 bases and 6 bases respectively, with 16 bases between them. CDR1 is LGHNA, CDR2 YNFKEQ, per germline. The CDR3 is 15 residues long. CDR3 nucleotides: TGTGCCAGCAGCCTATTTACCGGGACCACCAATGAGCAGTTCTTC. Residues: CASSLFTGTTNEQFF.

The chain combines TRBV28 with TRBJ1-2; TRBD1 aligns across 7 bases. Germline CDR1 reads MDHEN; CDR2 reads SYDVKM. The V and J ends lost 4 bases and 8 bases, in that order; junction bases with no gene match: 7. The CDR3 totals 13 residues. The CDR3 here is CASSSFQGGGYTF. The CDR3 nucleotides read TGTGCCAGCAGTTCCTTTCAGGGGGGAGGCTACACCTTC.

The chain is built from TRBV6-5 and TRBJ1-1; 11 bases match TRBD1. J gave up 10 bases and V 8 bases, and 6 bases lay outside the gene matches. This CDR3 spans 12 amino acids. The germline V gene encodes CDR1 MNHEY and CDR2 SVGAGI. CDR3: CASLDRGLGAFF. The DNA for the CDR3 is TGTGCCAGCTTGGACAGGGGGCTAGGAGCTTTCTTT.

Notes on this clone: Distinct nucleotide sequences in the sample also encode this CDR3. The rearrangement uses TRBV11-2 and TRBJ2-3, with TRBD1 as a possible D gene (6 bases). In germline, CDR1 is SGHAT, CDR2 FQNNGV. The V end was cut by 5 bases, the J end by 1 base, with 13 bases between. The CDR3 consists of 15 residues. The CDR3 here is CASSPGTSGTDTQYF. CDR3 DNA: TGTGCCAGCAGCCCCGGGACATCAGGCACAGATACGCAGTATTTT.